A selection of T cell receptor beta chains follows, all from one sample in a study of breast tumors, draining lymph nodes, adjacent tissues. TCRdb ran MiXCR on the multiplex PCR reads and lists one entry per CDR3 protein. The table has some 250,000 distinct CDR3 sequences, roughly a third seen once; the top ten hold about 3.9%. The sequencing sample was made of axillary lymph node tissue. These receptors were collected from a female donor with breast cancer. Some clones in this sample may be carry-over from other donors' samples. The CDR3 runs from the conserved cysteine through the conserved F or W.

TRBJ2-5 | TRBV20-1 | CSARESSGRIQETQYF
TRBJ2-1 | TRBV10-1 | CASSTPGQLNEQFF
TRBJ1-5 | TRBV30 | CAWGDTWNRGMSQPQHF
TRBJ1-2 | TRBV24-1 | CATSVPFRVAIFLCANYGYTF
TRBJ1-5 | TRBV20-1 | CSASKDRPYGNQPQHF
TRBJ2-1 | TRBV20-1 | CSARLVQSYNEQFF
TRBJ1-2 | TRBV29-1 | CSVLHRDRGGYTFGTF
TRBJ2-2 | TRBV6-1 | CASSEKQAGELFF
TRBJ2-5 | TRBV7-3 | CASSYSVGTSGAFFETQYF
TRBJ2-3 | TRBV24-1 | CATTGGGPDTQYF
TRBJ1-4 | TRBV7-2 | CASSLTSNEKLFF
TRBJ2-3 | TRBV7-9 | CASTQTSGTGLDTQYF
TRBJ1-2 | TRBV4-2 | CASSYTLKRNRDVANYGYTF
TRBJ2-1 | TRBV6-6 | CASTPGRQQFF
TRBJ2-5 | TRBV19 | CASTGAGSVRTQYF
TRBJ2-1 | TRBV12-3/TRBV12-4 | CASSFLRDEQFF
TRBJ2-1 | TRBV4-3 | CASSQGTGGYNEQFF
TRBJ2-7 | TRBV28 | CASSSFGSYEQYF
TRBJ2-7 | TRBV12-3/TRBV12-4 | CASSYGAGNYEQYF
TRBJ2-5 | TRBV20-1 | CSARRGVTETQYF
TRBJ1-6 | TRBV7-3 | CASSGNPGTGGYSPLHF
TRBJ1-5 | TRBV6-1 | CASSPGTGYAQPQHF
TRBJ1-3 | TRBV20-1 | CSAVHGTVSGNTIYF
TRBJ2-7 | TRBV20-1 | CSARRLGYEQYF